This TCR beta chain was sequenced in a study of patients and donors after allogeneic stem cell transplantation. TCRdb reprocessed the RT-PCR reads via MiXCR and lists one record per CDR3 protein. The sample lists hundreds of thousands of distinct CDR3 sequences, 16% seen once, with roughly 7.2% in the top ten. CDR1 SEHNR and CDR2 FQNEAQ come from the germline V gene (reference sequence). Trimming took off 5 bases at V and 4 bases at J, with 12 bases between the two ends. This CDR3 is built from 14 residues. This TCR came from a human donor who was either an allogeneic HSCT recipient or a stem cell or donor lymphocyte infusion donor (not recorded which). It is not recorded whose cells these are; they may come from a transplant donor. The specimen was blood, either unsorted or a sorted T cell fraction (not recorded which). The rearrangement uses TRBV7-9 and TRBJ1-5; no reliable D call. The CDR3 DNA reads as TGTGCCAGCAGCCACTCGCGGGAGAATCAGCCCCAGCATTTT. This gives the protein CASSHSRENQPQHF.